The 25 T cell receptor beta chains in this list originate from one sample, sequenced in a study of blood T cell repertoires in COVID-19. Produced via immunoSEQ multiplex PCR; TCRdb's table is partial and in-frame only. In the table there are fewer than 35,000 clones, about nine tenths of which are singletons. The sample consisted of peripheral blood. The origin of the receptors is a man aged 45-65 years with active or convalescent COVID-19.

V gene TRBV7-8 combines with J gene TRBJ2-1; the match to TRBD2 covers 7 bases. Germline V lookup: CDR1 SGHVS, CDR2 FQNEAQ. The CDR3 consists of 16 residues. The V segment lost 4 bases and the J segment 2 bases; nucleotides outside the gene matches: 8. CDR3 bases: TGTGCCAGCAGCTCGCAGACTAGCACCCCCTACAATGAGCAGTTCTTC. Translation gives CASSSQTSTPYNEQFF.

The CDR3 loop is CASSMSGTGNTEAFF. The CDR3 DNA sequence: TGTGCCAGTAGTATGTCGGGCACAGGGAACACTGAAGCTTTCTTT. The chain recombines TRBV19 with TRBJ1-1; D possibly corresponds to TRBD1 (5 bases). The germline V gene has CDR1 LNHDA and CDR2 SQIVND (reference sequence). The CDR3 covers 15 residues. V dropped 3 bases and J dropped 1 base, with 12 bases sitting between them. The variable domain in full, with the rest retrieved from reference TRBV19 and TRBJ1-1, is DGGITQSPKYLFRKEGQNVTLSCEQNLNHDAMYWYRQDPGQGLRLIYYSQIVNDFQKGDIAEGYSVSREKKESFPLTVTSAQKNPTAFYLCASSMSGTGNTEAFFGQGTRLTVV.

The chain links TRBV15 to TRBJ1-3; 10 bases align to TRBD1. V dropped 4 bases and J dropped 8; count of bases not matched to a gene: 11. The CDR3 sequence is 16 residues long. The V gene's germline CDR1 is LNHNV and CDR2 YYDKDF (reference sequence). The CDR3 sequence: CATSIIPGQGSDTIYF. The DNA for the CDR3 is TGTGCCACCAGCATAATCCCGGGACAGGGGAGTGACACCATATATTTT.

The chain employs TRBV6-6 and TRBJ2-2; D unclear. Germline CDR1 and CDR2: MNHNY and SVGAGI (reference sequence). This CDR3 spans 11 amino acids. V was cut by 9 bases and J by 2 bases, with 4 bases left in between. CDR3 nucleotides: TGTGCCAGTATTAACACCGGGGAGCTGTTTTTT. It encodes CASINTGELFF.

This chain connects TRBV5-4 to TRBJ2-5, with TRBD2 matching 12 bases. The CDR3 is made up of 17 amino acids. Germline CDR1 and CDR2: SGHNT and YYREEE (reference sequence). V gave up 2 bases and J gave up 3 bases; unmatched junction bases: 8. The CDR3 reads CASSLALAGGSEETQYF. The CDR3 region has the DNA TGTGCCAGCAGCTTAGCACTAGCGGGAGGAAGTGAAGAGACCCAGTACTTC. Variable domain in full (rest from reference TRBV5-4 and TRBJ2-5): ETGVTQSPTHLIKTRGQQVTLRCSSQSGHNTVSWYQQALGQGPQFIFQYYREEENGRGNFPPRFSGLQFPNYSSELNVNALELDDSALYLCASSLALAGGSEETQYFGPGTRLLVL.

The rearrangement joins TRBV9 to TRBJ2-5; 8 bases agree with TRBD2. The CDR3 totals 16 residues. Germline V gene sequence: CDR1 SGDLS, CDR2 YYNGEE. V shed 0 bases and J 2 bases; nucleotides not matched to a gene: 6. The CDR3 protein is CASSVATSDPQETQYF. The CDR3 DNA reads TGTGCCAGCAGCGTAGCGACTAGCGACCCACAAGAGACCCAGTACTTC.

This clone was recorded only once. This chain links TRBV19 with TRBJ2-5; 7 bases map to TRBD1. J lost 1 base, V lost 2 bases, and 4 bases had no gene match. CDR1 and CDR2 from the germline V gene are LNHDA and SQIVND (reference sequence). This CDR3 is 15 amino acids long. As DNA, the CDR3 is TGTGCCAGTAGTATATCCCGACAGGGCCAAGAGACCCAGTACTTC. This codes for CASSISRQGQETQYF.

In this sample, this clone turned up once. This chain uses TRBV7-9 with TRBJ2-7; D is possibly TRBD1 (5 bases). The germline V gene has CDR1 SEHNR and CDR2 FQNEAQ (reference sequence). This CDR3 is built from 14 residues. Trimming left V 5 bases short and J 4 bases short, with 15 bases between. The CDR3 region is CASSLGQYPYEQYF. CDR3 DNA sequence: TGTGCCAGCAGCCTAGGACAATATCCTTACGAGCAGTACTTC.

This chain joins TRBV29-1 and TRBJ2-4, with D possibly being TRBD1 (5 bases). The V end lost 4 bases, the J end lost 5 bases, and 18 bases lay between the germline ends. The CDR3 contains 15 residues. In germline, CDR1 is SQVTM, CDR2 ANQGSEA. Here the CDR3 reads CSVVQALQWQNIQYF. CDR3 nucleotide sequence: TGCAGCGTTGTACAGGCCCTTCAGTGGCAAAACATTCAGTACTTC.

The CDR3 DNA reads TGTGCCTGGAGTGTATGGTCAGACCGAACGGGTAGAAGGGAGACCCAGTACTTC. Translated, it gives CAWSVWSDRTGRRETQYF. The genes are TRBV30 and TRBJ2-5; unclear D gene. This CDR3 is built from 18 residues. V dropped 0 bases and J dropped 5 bases, with 25 bases sitting between them. Looked up from germline, CDR1 is GTSNPN and CDR2 is SVGIG (reference sequence).

The count of this clone is one. The chain carries TRBV6-2 or TRBV6-3 and TRBJ1-2, with D maybe TRBD1 (5 bases). Germline CDR1 reads MNHEY; CDR2 reads SVGEGT. CDR3 length: 14 amino acids. V lost 4 bases and J lost 0, with 9 bases in between. CDR3 sequence: CASSWGRTNYGYTF. The DNA for the CDR3 is TGTGCCAGCAGTTGGGGCCGGACTAACTATGGCTACACCTTC.

This chain uses TRBV3-1 (or the pseudogene TRBV3-2) with TRBJ2-1, with TRBD2 matching over 8 bases. The CDR3 spans 18 residues. Germline lookup yields CDR1 LGHDT and CDR2 YNNKEL (reference sequence). With V trimmed by 0 bases and J by 2 bases, 9 bases remained unmatched. In DNA form, the CDR3 reads TGTGCCAGCAGCCAAGATCTCGGTAGCGGGGATCCCTACAATGAGCAGTTCTTC. Protein product: CASSQDLGSGDPYNEQFF.

The chain couples TRBV3-1 (or the pseudogene TRBV3-2) to TRBJ2-3; 8 bases map to TRBD2. The trim removed 5 bases at V and 2 bases at J, leaving 9 bases unmatched. The CDR3 sequence is 16 residues long. The germline gives CDR1 LGHDT, CDR2 YNNKEL (reference sequence). Written as DNA, the CDR3 is TGTGCCAGCAGCTCCTTGGACGGGAGGGCCACAGATACGCAGTATTTT. Its translation: CASSSLDGRATDTQYF.

The gene calls are TRBV6-6 and TRBJ1-2; D uncertain. This CDR3 spans 14 amino acids. Per the germline V gene, CDR1 is MNHNY and CDR2 is SVGAGI (reference sequence). V was cut by 8 bases and J by 1 base, with 14 bases left in between. In DNA, the CDR3 is TGTGCCAGCGAGGGAATTCCTTTTAACTATGGCTACACCTTC. Encoded protein: CASEGIPFNYGYTF.

The V call is TRBV30, the J call TRBJ2-4, with D unresolved. V lost 5 bases and J lost 6, with 11 bases in between. The CDR3 extends over 12 amino acids. Germline CDR1 and CDR2: GTSNPN and SVGIG (reference sequence). The CDR3 DNA reads TGTGCCTGGGACCGTGAGAGAAACATTCAGTACTTC. Protein: CAWDRERNIQYF.

The chain is built from TRBV30 and TRBJ2-2; TRBD2 matches 8 bases. This CDR3 is built from 15 residues. V shed 3 bases and J 5 bases; nucleotides not matched to a gene: 8. Germline V gives CDR1 GTSNPN, CDR2 SVGIG (reference sequence). For the CDR3, the DNA is TGTGCCTGGAGGGGACTAGTAGGGAGGACCGGGGAGCTGTTTTTT. The encoded protein is CAWRGLVGRTGELFF.

This chain links TRBV5-1 with TRBJ2-5; TRBD1 aligns across 8 bases. The CDR3 runs 14 residues. With 4 bases clipped from V and 3 bases from J, the junction kept 5 bases outside the gene matches. The germline CDR1 and CDR2 sequences are SGHRS and YFSETQ. This chain's CDR3 is CASSGQGWEETQYF. CDR3 sequence (DNA): TGCGCCAGCAGCGGACAGGGTTGGGAAGAGACCCAGTACTTC.

The chain joins TRBV28 to TRBJ1-1; 8 bases align to TRBD1. The CDR3 totals 16 residues. The junction had 11 bases not matched to a gene; V was cut back by 3 bases and J by 5 bases. Germline lookup yields CDR1 MDHEN and CDR2 SYDVKM. This CDR3 reads CASSFTAGGWGTEAFF. Here the CDR3 DNA reads TGTGCCAGCAGTTTTACGGCAGGGGGCTGGGGAACTGAAGCTTTCTTT. The full variable domain, completed using reference TRBV28 and TRBJ1-1, is DVKVTQSSRYLVKRTGEKVFLECVQDMDHENMFWYRQDPGLGLRLIYFSYDVKMKEKGDIPEGYSVSREKKERFSLILESASTNQTSMYLCASSFTAGGWGTEAFFGQGTRLTVV.

This clone was seen more than once but under ten times. V usage is TRBV10-3 and J usage is TRBJ1-5; D remains unclear. The CDR3 is 17 amino acids. Germline V gene lookup returns CDR1 ENHRY and CDR2 SYGVKD. The V and J ends lost 3 bases and 0 bases respectively, with 15 bases between them. The CDR3 loop is CAISDYEGWDSNQPQHF. For the CDR3, the DNA is TGTGCCATCAGTGATTATGAGGGTTGGGATAGCAATCAGCCCCAGCATTTT.

The chain couples TRBV19 to TRBJ2-5, with D maybe TRBD1 (5 bases). The germline V gene encodes CDR1 LNHDA and CDR2 SQIVND (reference sequence). The V end lost 2 bases, the J end lost 2 bases, and 15 bases lay between the germline ends. The CDR3 sequence is 16 residues long. For the CDR3, the DNA is TGTGCCAGTAGTATATCGTTTGGGGCGACTCAAGAGACCCAGTACTTC. Amino acid sequence: CASSISFGATQETQYF.

In DNA, the CDR3 is TGTGCCAGCAGTTACGCACACGTCTCCTACGAGCAGTACTTC. Translating gives CASSYAHVSYEQYF. The V and J genes are TRBV6-5 and TRBJ2-7, with D uncertain. CDR1 is MNHEY and CDR2 is SVGAGI in the germline V gene. The CDR3 is 14 residues long. Trimming left V 2 bases short and J 0 bases short, with 8 bases between.

J is TRBJ2-3 and V is TRBV18; D is undetermined. The CDR3 is 15 residues long. Germline V gives CDR1 KGHSH, CDR2 LQKENI. V lost 3 bases, J lost 0 bases, and 10 bases lay in between. The CDR3 loop reads CASSPQRRSTDTQYF. In nucleotides, the CDR3 is TGTGCCAGCTCACCCCAGCGTCGAAGCACAGATACGCAGTATTTT.

This rearrangement joins TRBV3-1 (or the pseudogene TRBV3-2) to TRBJ2-3; 8 nucleotides match TRBD2. V lost 0 bases to trimming and J lost 4 bases; unmatched junction nucleotides: 21. In germline, CDR1 is LGHDT, CDR2 YNNKEL (reference sequence). The CDR3 is 21 amino acids. The CDR3 nucleotides read TGTGCCAGCAGCCAAGAAGAGCGGGTGGGGCGGAGAGCGGGAGTGGCAGATACGCAGTATTTT. Its protein is CASSQEERVGRRAGVADTQYF.

The chain employs TRBV28 and TRBJ2-3; TRBD2 aligns across 7 bases. The germline V gene encodes CDR1 MDHEN and CDR2 SYDVKM. V was clipped by 5 bases and J by 0 bases; unmatched bases: 17. The CDR3 extends over 19 amino acids. CDR3 region: CASSPRVGRALASTDTQYF. In DNA, the CDR3 is TGTGCCAGCAGTCCACGGGTAGGGAGGGCCTTGGCTAGCACAGATACGCAGTATTTT.

This chain uses TRBV9 with TRBJ1-1; a weak D match, TRBD1 (6 bases). The CDR3 spans 15 residues. CDR1 and CDR2 (germline): SGDLS, YYNGEE. The V and J ends lost 4 bases and 3 bases respectively, with 16 bases between them. This CDR3 reads CASSSHRELDTEAFF. In nucleotides, the CDR3 is TGTGCCAGCAGCTCACACAGGGAATTAGACACTGAAGCTTTCTTT.